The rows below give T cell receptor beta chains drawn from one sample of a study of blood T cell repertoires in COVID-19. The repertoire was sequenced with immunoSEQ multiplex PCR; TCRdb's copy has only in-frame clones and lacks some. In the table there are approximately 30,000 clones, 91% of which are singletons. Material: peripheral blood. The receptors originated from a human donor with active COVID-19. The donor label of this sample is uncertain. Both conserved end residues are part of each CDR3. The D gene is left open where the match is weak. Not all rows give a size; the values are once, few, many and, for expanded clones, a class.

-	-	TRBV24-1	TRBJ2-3	CATSDSKQRDTQYF	TGTGCCACCAGTGATTCGAAGCAGCGGGATACGCAGTATTTT
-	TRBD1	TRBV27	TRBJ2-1	CASSPTGGPYNEQFF	TGTGCCAGCAGTCCGACAGGGGGACCCTACAATGAGCAGTTCTTC
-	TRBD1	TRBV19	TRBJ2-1	CASRTTGGRNEQFF	TGTGCCAGTAGGACGACAGGGGGGCGGAATGAGCAGTTCTTC
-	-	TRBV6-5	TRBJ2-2	CASSYLTVGELFF	TGTGCCAGCAGTTACCTAACGGTTGGGGAGCTGTTTTTT
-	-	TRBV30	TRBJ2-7	CAWSPTGTYLYEQYF	TGTGCCTGGAGTCCCACCGGGACATATTTATACGAGCAGTACTTC
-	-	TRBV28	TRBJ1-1	CASSFTSVEAFF	TGTGCCAGCAGTTTCACCTCGGTTGAAGCTTTCTTT
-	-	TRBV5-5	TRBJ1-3	CASSLDAGANGNTIYF	TGTGCCAGCAGCTTGGATGCGGGGGCGAATGGAAACACCATATATTTT
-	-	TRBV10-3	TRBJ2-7	CAISESSTFFSRSF	TGTGCCATCAGTGAGTCCTCGACATTTTTTTCAAGAAGCTTC
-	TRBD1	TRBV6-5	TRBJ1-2	CASRDTGQAEGYTF	TGTGCCAGCAGGGACACGGGACAGGCGGAAGGCTACACCTTC
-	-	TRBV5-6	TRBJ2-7	CASSLVGGAYEQYF	TGTGCCAGCAGCTTGGTCGGGGGTGCCTACGAGCAGTACTTC
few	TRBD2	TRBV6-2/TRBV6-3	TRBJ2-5	CASSYDGRRAETQYF	TGTGCCAGCAGTTACGACGGGAGGAGGGCAGAGACCCAGTACTTC
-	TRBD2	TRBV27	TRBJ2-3	CARNSGRAEDTQYF	TGTGCCAGGAATAGCGGGAGGGCCGAAGATACGCAGTATTTT
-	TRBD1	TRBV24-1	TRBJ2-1	CATSAPDREGNEQFF	TGTGCCACCAGTGCCCCCGACAGGGAAGGCAATGAGCAGTTCTTC
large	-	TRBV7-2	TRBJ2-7	CASSLGPVRKRPYEQYF	TGTGCCAGCAGCTTAGGGCCGGTCCGAAAGAGGCCCTACGAGCAGTACTTC
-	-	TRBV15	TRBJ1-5	CATSSDQGYQPQHF	TGTGCCACCAGCAGTGACCAGGGCTATCAGCCCCAGCATTTT
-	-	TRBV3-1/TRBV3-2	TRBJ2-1	CASSQGDRIYNEQFF	TGTGCCAGCAGCCAGGGCGACCGGATCTACAATGAGCAGTTCTTC
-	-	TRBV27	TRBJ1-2	CASSLYGGNYGYTF	TGTGCCAGCAGTTTATACGGGGGGAACTATGGCTACACCTTC
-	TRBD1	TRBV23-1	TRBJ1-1	CASSQERGRTGKNTEAFF	TGCGCCAGCAGTCAGGAACGCGGGCGGACAGGAAAGAACACTGAAGCTTTCTTT
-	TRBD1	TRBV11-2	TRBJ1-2	CASSLGQGGYGYTF	TGTGCCAGCAGCTTAGGACAGGGCGGCTATGGCTACACCTTC
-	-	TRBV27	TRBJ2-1	CASGHQEAPYNEQFF	TGTGCCAGCGGTCACCAGGAGGCGCCCTACAATGAGCAGTTCTTC
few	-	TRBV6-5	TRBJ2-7	CASSYDSSPTYEQYF	TGTGCCAGCAGTTACGACAGTTCCCCCACCTACGAGCAGTACTTC
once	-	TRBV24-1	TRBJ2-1	CATSDRQGAWNEQFF	TGTGCCACCAGTGATAGGCAGGGTGCTTGGAATGAGCAGTTCTTC
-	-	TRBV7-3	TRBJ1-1	CASSSGVGMNTEAFF	TGTGCCAGCAGCTCCGGGGTGGGGATGAACACTGAAGCTTTCTTT
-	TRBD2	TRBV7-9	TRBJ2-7	CASSLSGAAYEQYF	TGTGCCAGCAGCTTGAGCGGGGCCGCCTACGAGCAGTACTTC
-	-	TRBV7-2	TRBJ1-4	CASSRKTGSLEKLFF	TGTGCCAGCAGCCGGAAGACAGGTTCTCTCGAAAAACTGTTTTTT
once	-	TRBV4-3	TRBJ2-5	CASSQSDRIQETQYF	TGCGCCAGCAGCCAAAGCGACAGGATCCAAGAGACCCAGTACTTC
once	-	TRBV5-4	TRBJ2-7	CASSLSQGPYEQYF	TGTGCCAGCAGCTTATCTCAGGGCCCCTACGAGCAGTACTTC
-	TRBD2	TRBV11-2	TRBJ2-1	CASSHRLAGVGYNEQFF	TGTGCCAGCAGCCACAGACTAGCGGGAGTGGGCTACAATGAGCAGTTCTTC
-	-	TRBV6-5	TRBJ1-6	CASSYESYSPLHF	TGTGCCAGCAGTTACGAGAGTTATTCACCCCTCCACTTT
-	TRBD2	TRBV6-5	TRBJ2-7	CASSDGRGSYEQYF	TGTGCCAGCAGCGACGGGAGGGGTTCCTACGAGCAGTACTTC
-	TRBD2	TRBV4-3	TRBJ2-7	CASSHQRGTSGAAYEQYF	TGCGCCAGCAGCCACCAGAGGGGTACTAGCGGGGCGGCCTACGAGCAGTACTTC
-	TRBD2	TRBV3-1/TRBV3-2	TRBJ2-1	CASSQVPGGSYNEQFF	TGTGCCAGCAGCCAAGTCCCGGGGGGATCCTACAATGAGCAGTTCTTC
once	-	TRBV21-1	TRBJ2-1	CASSHSEQVEQFF	TGTGCCAGCAGCCATTCGGAACAGGTTGAGCAGTTCTTC
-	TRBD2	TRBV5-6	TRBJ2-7	CASSLARRGDPYEQYF	TGTGCCAGCAGCTTGGCCCGGCGGGGGGACCCCTACGAGCAGTACTTC
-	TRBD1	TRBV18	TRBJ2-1	CASSPRTGTYNEQFF	TGTGCCAGCTCACCAAGGACAGGGACCTACAATGAGCAGTTCTTC
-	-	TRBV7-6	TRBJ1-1	CASSLEIAINTEAFF	TGTGCCAGCAGCTTAGAGATAGCCATCAACACTGAAGCTTTCTTT
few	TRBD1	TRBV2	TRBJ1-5	CASSPDRGQPQHF	TGTGCCAGCAGCCCCGACAGGGGTCAGCCCCAGCATTTT
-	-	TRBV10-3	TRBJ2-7	CAISTSMAVYEQYF	TGTGCCATCAGTACCAGTATGGCTGTCTACGAGCAGTACTTC
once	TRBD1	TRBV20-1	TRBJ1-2	CSALQGDGYTF	TGCAGTGCTTTACAGGGGGATGGCTACACCTTC
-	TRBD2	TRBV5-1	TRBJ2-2	CASSPAGTSAGELFF	TGCGCCAGCAGCCCAGCAGGGACTAGTGCCGGGGAGCTGTTTTTT
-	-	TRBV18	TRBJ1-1	CASSPQYDTEAFF	TGTGCCAGCTCACCGCAGTACGACACTGAAGCTTTCTTT
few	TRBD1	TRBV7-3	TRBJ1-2	CASSLTGGDYGYTF	TGTGCCAGCAGCTTAACAGGGGGCGACTATGGCTACACCTTC
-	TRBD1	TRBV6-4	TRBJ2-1	CASSGQGGFNEQFF	TGTGCCAGCAGTGGACAGGGGGGCTTTAATGAGCAGTTCTTC
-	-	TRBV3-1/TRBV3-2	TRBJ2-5	CASSPPGGLQETQYF	TGTGCCAGCAGCCCCCCAGGGGGGCTACAAGAGACCCAGTACTTC
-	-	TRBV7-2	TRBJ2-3	CASSPPRVRDTQYF	TGTGCCAGCAGCCCCCCTCGGGTTAGAGATACGCAGTATTTT
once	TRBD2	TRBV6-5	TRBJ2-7	CASRLAGAHYEQYF	TGTGCCAGCAGGTTAGCGGGGGCTCACTACGAGCAGTACTTC
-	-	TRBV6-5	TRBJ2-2	CASSYMAGYGELFF	TGTGCCAGCAGTTACATGGCAGGGTACGGGGAGCTGTTTTTT
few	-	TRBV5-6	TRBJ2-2	CASSLRPTGTGELFF	TGTGCCAGCAGCTTACGTCCGACGGGCACCGGGGAGCTGTTTTTT
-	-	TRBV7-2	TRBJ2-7	CASSFQYEQYF	TGTGCCAGCAGCTTCCAATACGAGCAGTACTTC
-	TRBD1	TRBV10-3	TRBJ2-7	CAIKQGAGDEQYF	TGTGCCATCAAGCAGGGGGCCGGCGACGAGCAGTACTTC
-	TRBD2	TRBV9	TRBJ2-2	CASSASGGAFGTGELFF	TGTGCCAGCAGCGCTAGCGGGGGGGCCTTTGGCACCGGGGAGCTGTTTTTT
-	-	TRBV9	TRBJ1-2	CASSVAGLNYGYTF	TGTGCCAGCAGCGTAGCGGGGTTGAACTATGGCTACACCTTC